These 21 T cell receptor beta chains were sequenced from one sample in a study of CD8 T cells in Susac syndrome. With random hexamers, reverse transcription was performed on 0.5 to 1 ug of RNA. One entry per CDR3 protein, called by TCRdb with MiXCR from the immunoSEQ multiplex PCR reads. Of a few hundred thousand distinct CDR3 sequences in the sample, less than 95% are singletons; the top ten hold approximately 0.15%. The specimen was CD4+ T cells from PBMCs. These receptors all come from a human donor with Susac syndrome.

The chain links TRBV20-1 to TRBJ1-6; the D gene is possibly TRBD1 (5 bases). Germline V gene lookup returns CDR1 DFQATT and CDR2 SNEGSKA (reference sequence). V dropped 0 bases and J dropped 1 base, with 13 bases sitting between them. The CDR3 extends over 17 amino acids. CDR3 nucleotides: TGCAGTGCTAGAGAACCAGGGCGATGGTCCTATAATTCACCCCTCCACTTT. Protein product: CSAREPGRWSYNSPLHF.

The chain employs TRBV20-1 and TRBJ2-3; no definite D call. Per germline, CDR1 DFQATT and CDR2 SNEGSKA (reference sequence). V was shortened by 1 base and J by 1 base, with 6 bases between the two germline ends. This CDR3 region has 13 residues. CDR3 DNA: TGCAGTGCTAGAGGTGGACGCACAGATACGCAGTATTTT. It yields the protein CSARGGRTDTQYF.

CDR3 coding DNA: TGTGCCAGCTCACAAACCCTAGGACAGGGGCCGACCACTGAAGCTTTCTTT. It specifies CASSQTLGQGPTTEAFF. The chain employs TRBV18 and TRBJ1-1, with 9 bases identical to TRBD1. The CDR3 has 17 amino acids. The germline CDR1 and CDR2 sequences are KGHSH and LQKENI. The ends lost 4 bases at V and 4 bases at J; junction bases unmatched: 13.

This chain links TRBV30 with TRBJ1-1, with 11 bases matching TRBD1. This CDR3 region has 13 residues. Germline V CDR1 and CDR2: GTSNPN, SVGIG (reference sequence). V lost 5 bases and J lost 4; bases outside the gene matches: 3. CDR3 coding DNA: TGTGCCTGGCGAGGGACAGGGGGCACTGAAGCTTTCTTT. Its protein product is CAWRGTGGTEAFF.

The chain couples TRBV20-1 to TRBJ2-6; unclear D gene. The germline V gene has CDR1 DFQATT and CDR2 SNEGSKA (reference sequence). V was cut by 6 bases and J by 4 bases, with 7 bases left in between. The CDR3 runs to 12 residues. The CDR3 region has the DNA TGCAGTGCATGGACGGGGGCCAACGTCCTGACTTTC. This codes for CSAWTGANVLTF.

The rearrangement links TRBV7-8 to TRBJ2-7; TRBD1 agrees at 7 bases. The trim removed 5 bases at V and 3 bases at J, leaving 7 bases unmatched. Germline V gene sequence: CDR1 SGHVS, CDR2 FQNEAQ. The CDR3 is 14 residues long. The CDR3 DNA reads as TGTGCCAGCAGCAAACGCGACAGGGACTACGAGCAGTACTTC. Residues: CASSKRDRDYEQYF.

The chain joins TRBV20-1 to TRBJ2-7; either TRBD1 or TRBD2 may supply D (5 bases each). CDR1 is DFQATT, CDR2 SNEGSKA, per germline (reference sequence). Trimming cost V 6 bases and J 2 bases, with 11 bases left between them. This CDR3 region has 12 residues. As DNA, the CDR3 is TGCAGTGCACGGGACGGACCCTACGAGCAGTACTTC. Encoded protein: CSARDGPYEQYF.

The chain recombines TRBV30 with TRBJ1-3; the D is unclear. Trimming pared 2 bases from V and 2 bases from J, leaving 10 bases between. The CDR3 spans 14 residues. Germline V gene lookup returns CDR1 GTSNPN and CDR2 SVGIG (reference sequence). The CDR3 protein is CAWSRLSTGNTIYF. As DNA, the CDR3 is TGTGCCTGGAGTCGTTTATCCACTGGAAACACCATATATTTT. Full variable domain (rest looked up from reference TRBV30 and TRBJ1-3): SQTIHQWPATLVQPVGSPLSLECTVEGTSNPNLYWYRQAAGRGLQLLFYSVGIGQISSEVPQNLSASRPQDRQFILSSKKLLLSDSGFYLCAWSRLSTGNTIYFGEGSWLTVV.

The CDR3 sequence is CASSLGQPVETQYF. As DNA, the CDR3 is TGTGCCAGCAGCTTGGGCCAGCCAGTAGAGACCCAGTACTTC. The chain has TRBV7-8 and TRBJ2-5; D gene ambiguous. Germline CDR1 is SGHVS and CDR2 is FQNEAQ. The CDR3 is 14 residues long. V was trimmed by 3 bases and J by 4 bases, leaving 12 bases between them.

CDR3 protein: CASSQENGPQETQYF. In nucleotides, the CDR3 is TGTGCCAGCAGCCAAGAGAACGGCCCTCAAGAGACCCAGTACTTC. V and J are TRBV3-1 and TRBJ2-5; no firm D call. The CDR3 contains 15 residues. Germline CDR1 reads LGHDT; CDR2 reads YNNKEL (reference sequence). The V and J ends lost 0 bases and 2 bases respectively, with 10 bases between them.

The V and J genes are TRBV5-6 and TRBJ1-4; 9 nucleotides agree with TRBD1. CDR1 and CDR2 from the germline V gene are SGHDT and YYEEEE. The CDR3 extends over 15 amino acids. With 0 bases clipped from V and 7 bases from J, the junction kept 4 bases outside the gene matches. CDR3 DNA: TGTGCCAGCAGCTTGGATGGGACAGGGCCTGAAAAACTGTTTTTT. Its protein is CASSLDGTGPEKLFF.

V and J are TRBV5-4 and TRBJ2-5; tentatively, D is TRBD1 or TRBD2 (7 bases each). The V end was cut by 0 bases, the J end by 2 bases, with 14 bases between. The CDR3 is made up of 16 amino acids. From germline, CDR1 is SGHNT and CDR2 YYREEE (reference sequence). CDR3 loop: CASSLGSAGQQETQYF. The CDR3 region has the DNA TGTGCCAGCAGCTTGGGATCAGCGGGACAGCAAGAGACCCAGTACTTC.

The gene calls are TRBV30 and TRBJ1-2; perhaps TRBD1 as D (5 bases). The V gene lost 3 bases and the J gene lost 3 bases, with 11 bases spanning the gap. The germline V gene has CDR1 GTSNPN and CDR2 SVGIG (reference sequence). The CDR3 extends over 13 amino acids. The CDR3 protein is CAWRYEGYYGYTF. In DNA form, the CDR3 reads TGTGCCTGGAGATATGAGGGGTACTATGGCTACACCTTC.

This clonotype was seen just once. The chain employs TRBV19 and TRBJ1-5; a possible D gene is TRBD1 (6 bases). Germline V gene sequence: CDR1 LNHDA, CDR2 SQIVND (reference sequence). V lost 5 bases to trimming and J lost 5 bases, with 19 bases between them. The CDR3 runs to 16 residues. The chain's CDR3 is CASSLRKGGRDQPQHF. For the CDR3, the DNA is TGTGCCAGTAGTCTCCGTAAGGGGGGAAGGGATCAGCCCCAGCATTTT.

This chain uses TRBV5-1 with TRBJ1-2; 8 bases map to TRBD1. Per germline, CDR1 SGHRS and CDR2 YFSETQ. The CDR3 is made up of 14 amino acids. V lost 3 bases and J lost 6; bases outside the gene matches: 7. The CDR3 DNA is TGCGCCAGCAGCTCTACCCAGACAGGGGATGGCTACACCTTC. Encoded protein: CASSSTQTGDGYTF.

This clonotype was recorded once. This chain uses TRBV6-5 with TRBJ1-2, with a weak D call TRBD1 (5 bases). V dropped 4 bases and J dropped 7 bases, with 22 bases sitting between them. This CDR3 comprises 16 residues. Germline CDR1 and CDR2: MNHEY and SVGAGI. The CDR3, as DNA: TGTGCCAGCAGTTCGGAGCGGGACCCCGGATATGGTGGCTACACCTTC. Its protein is CASSSERDPGYGGYTF.

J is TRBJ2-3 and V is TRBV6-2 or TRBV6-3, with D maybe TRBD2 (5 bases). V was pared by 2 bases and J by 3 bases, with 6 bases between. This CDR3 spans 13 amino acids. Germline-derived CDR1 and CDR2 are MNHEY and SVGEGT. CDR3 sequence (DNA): TGTGCCAGCAGTTACGAGGGTACAGATACGCAGTATTTT. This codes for CASSYEGTDTQYF.

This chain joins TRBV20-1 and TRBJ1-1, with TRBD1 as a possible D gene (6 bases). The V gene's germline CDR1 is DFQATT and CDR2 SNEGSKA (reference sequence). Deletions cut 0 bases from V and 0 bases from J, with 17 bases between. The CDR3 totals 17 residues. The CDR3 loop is CSARDPARTELNTEAFF. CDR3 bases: TGCAGTGCTAGAGATCCCGCTCGGACAGAGCTGAACACTGAAGCTTTCTTT.

The CDR3 sequence: CASRTSGDFYEQYF. The CDR3 coding sequence is TGTGCCAGCAGAACTAGCGGGGACTTCTACGAGCAGTACTTC. This chain joins TRBV28 and TRBJ2-7, with TRBD2 matching 10 bases. The CDR3 totals 14 residues. V lost 6 bases and J lost 3; bases outside the gene matches: 5. Per germline, CDR1 MDHEN and CDR2 SYDVKM. Full variable domain (outside the CDR3, taken from reference TRBV28 and TRBJ2-7): DVKVTQSSRYLVKRTGEKVFLECVQDMDHENMFWYRQDPGLGLRLIYFSYDVKMKEKGDIPEGYSVSREKKERFSLILESASTNQTSMYLCASRTSGDFYEQYFGPGTRLTVT.

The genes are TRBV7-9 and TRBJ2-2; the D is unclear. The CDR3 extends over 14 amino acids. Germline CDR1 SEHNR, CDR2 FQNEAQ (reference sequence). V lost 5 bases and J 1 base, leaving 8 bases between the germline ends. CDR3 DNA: TGTGCCAGCAGCCGGACCAAGAACACCGGGGAGCTGTTTTTT. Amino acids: CASSRTKNTGELFF.

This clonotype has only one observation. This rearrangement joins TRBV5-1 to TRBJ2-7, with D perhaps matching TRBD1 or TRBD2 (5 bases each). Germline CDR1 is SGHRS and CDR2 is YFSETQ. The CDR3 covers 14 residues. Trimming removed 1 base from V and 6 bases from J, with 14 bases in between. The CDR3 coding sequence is TGCGCCAGCAGCTTGAAATCCGAGGGGCTCGAGCAGTACTTC. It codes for CASSLKSEGLEQYF. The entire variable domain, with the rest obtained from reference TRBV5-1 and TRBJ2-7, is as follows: KAGVTQTPRYLIKTRGQQVTLSCSPISGHRSVSWYQQTPGQGLQFLFEYFSETQRNKGNFPGRFSGRQFSNSRSEMNVSTLELGDSALYLCASSLKSEGLEQYFGPGTRLTVT.